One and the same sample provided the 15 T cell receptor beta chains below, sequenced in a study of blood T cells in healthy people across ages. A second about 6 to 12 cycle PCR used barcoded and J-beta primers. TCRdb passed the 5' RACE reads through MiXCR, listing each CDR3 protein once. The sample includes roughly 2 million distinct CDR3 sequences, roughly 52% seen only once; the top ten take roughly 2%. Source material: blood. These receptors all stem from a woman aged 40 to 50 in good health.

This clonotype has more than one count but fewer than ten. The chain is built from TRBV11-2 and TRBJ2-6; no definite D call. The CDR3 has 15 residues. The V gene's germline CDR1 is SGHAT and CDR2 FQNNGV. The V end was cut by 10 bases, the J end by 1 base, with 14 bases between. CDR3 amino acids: CATSLTRSGANVLTF. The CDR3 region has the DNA TGTGCCACCTCCTTAACGAGGTCTGGGGCCAACGTCCTGACTTTC.

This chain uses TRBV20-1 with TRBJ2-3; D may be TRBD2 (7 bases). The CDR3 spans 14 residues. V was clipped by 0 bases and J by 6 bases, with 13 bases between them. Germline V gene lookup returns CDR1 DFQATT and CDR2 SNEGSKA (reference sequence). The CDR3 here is CSAREGGLGDTQYF. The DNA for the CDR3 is TGCAGTGCTAGAGAGGGGGGGCTAGGGGATACGCAGTATTTT.

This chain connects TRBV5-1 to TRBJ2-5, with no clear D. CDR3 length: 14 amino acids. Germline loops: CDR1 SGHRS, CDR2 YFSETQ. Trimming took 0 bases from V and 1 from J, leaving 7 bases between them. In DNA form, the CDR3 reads TGCGCCAGCAGCTTGGGTGCGCCCCAAGAGACCCAGTACTTC. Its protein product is CASSLGAPQETQYF.

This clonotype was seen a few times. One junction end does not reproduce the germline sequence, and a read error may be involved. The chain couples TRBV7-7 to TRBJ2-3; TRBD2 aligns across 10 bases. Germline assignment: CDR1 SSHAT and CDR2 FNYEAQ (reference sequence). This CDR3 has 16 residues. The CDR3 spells CASSLAPSGGRDTQYF. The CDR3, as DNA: TGTGCTAGCAGCTTAGCGCCTAGCGGGGGACGTGATACGCAGTATTTT.

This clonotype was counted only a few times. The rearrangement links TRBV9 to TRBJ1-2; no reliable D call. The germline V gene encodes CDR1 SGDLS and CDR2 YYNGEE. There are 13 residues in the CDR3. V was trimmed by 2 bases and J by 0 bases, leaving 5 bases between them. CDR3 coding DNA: TGTGCCAGCAGCGTCGATCCTAACTATGGCTACACCTTC. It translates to CASSVDPNYGYTF.

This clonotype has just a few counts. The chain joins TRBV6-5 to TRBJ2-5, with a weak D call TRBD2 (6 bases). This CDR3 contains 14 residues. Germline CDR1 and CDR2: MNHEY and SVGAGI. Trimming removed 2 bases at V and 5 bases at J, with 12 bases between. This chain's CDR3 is CASSYASEGETQYF. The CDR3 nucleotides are TGTGCCAGCAGTTACGCTAGCGAGGGGGAGACCCAGTACTTC.

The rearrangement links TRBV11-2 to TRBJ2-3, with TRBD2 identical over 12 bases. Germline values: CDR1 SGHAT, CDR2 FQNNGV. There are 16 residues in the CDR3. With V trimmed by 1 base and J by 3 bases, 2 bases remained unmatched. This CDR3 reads CASSLVTSGGTDTQYF. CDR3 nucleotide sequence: TGTGCCAGCAGCTTAGTCACTAGCGGGGGGACAGATACGCAGTATTTT.

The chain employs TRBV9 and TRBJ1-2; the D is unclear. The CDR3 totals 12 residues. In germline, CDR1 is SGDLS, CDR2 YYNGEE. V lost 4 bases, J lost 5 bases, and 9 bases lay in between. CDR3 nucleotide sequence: TGTGCCAGCAGCACCCGACCGTATGGCTACACCTTC. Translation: CASSTRPYGYTF.

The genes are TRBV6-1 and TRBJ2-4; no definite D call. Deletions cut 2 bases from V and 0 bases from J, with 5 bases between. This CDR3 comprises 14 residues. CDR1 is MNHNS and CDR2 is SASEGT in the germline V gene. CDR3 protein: CASSELLAKNIQYF. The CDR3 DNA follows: TGTGCCAGCAGTGAACTGCTAGCCAAAAACATTCAGTACTTC.

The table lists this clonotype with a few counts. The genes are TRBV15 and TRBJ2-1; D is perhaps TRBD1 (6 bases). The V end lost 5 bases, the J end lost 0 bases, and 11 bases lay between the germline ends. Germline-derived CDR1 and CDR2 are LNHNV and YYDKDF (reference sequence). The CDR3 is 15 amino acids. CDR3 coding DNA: TGTGCCACCAGCGGAACAGGGCGCTCCTACAATGAGCAGTTCTTC. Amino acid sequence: CATSGTGRSYNEQFF.

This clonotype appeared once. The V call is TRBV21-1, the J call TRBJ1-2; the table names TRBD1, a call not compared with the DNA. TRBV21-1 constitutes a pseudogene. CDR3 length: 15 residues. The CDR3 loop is CASSPRDREDYGYTF. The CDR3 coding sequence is TGTGCCAGCAGCCCTCGGGACAGGGAGGACTATGGCTACACCTTC.

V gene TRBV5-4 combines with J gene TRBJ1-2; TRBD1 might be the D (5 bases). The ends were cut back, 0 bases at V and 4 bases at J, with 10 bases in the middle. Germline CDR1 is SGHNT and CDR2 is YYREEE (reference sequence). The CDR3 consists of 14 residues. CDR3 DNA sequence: TGTGCCAGCAGCTTGGGGGGCGAAGTCTATGGCTACACCTTC. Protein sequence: CASSLGGEVYGYTF.

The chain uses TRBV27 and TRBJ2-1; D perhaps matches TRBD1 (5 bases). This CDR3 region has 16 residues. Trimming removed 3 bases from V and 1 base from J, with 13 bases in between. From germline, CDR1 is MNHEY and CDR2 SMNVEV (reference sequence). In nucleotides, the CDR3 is TGTGCCAGCAGTTTTAGGGGCGTGAGATCCTACAATGAGCAGTTCTTC. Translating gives CASSFRGVRSYNEQFF.

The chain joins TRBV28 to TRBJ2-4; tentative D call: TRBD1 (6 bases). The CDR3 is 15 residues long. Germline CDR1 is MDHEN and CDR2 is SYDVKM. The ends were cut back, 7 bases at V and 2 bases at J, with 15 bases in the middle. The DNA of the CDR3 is TGTGCCAGCACCTTAACAGGGATAACCAAAAACATTCAGTACTTC. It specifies CASTLTGITKNIQYF.

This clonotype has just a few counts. The CDR3 protein is CSAPPEKLRETQYF. DNA for the CDR3: TGCAGTGCTCCCCCCGAGAAGTTACGAGAGACCCAGTACTTC. The chain joins TRBV20-1 to TRBJ2-5; D gene unclear. CDR1 is DFQATT and CDR2 is SNEGSKA in the germline V gene (reference sequence). The CDR3 totals 14 residues. V lost 5 bases and J lost 4, with 17 bases in between.